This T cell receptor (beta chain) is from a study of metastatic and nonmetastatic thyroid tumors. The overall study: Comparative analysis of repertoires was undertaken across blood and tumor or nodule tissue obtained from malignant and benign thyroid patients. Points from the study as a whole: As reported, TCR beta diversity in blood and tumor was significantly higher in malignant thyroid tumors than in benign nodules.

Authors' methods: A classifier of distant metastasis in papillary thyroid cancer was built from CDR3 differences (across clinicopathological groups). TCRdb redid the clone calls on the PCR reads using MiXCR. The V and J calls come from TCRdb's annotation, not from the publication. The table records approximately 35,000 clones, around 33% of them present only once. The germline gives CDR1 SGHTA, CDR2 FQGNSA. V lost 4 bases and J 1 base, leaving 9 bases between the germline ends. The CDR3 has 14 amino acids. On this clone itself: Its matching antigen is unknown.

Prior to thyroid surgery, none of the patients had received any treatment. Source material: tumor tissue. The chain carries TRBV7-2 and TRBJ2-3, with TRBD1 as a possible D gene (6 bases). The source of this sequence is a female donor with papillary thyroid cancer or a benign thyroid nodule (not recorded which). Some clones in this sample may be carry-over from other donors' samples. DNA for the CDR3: TGTGCCAGCAGCTGGAGACAGGGCACAGATACGCAGTATTTT. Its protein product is CASSWRQGTDTQYF.